This TCR beta chain was recorded in a study of blood T cell repertoires in COVID-19. Study as a whole: Nucleic acid was either cDNA or gDNA, and it came from T cells, B-cell-depleted T cells, or PBMCs.

Germline V gene data show CDR1 as MDHEN and CDR2 as SYDVKM. V dropped 6 bases and J dropped 0; count of bases not matched to a gene: 4. The CDR3 totals 14 residues. This study enrolled people aged roughly 18 to 89 from roughly 22 US geographic areas. Symptom resolution, clearance, or two negative PCRs marked donors in Cohort 3 as recovered. Clones were sequenced by immunoSEQ multiplex PCR, and TCRdb holds only the in-frame ones, with some missing. The table records under 300,000 clones, around 89% of them present only once. The chain recombines TRBV28 with TRBJ1-2; the match to TRBD1 covers 7 bases. The receptor was isolated from a woman under 30 who had recovered from COVID-19. Sequences were obtained from PBMCs or T cells enriched from blood (not recorded which). The CDR3 loop reads CASRRRGTNYGYTF. The DNA for the CDR3 is TGTGCCAGCAGACGCAGGGGGACTAACTATGGCTACACCTTC.